Listed below are T cell receptor beta chains from one sample, sequenced in a study of cytomegalovirus exposure and HLA in healthy donors. Some clones are missing from TCRdb's copy, which holds only in-frame ones; the method was immunoSEQ multiplex PCR. The sample has about 160,000 clones, roughly 70% seen once. Sequenced input: PBMCs. Receptors were obtained from a woman aged 50 to 60 in good health and CMV-seropositive. Each CDR3 is given with its conserved first and last residue. The order of the fields is V gene, J gene, clone size, D gene, CDR3 protein, CDR3 DNA. A D gene is named only where the DNA matches it firmly. Not every row has a clone size; where given, it reads once, few, many or a size class.

TRBV27	TRBJ1-2	.	.	CASSYLGSPGGYTF	TGTGCCAGCAGTTACCTAGGGTCACCGGGGGGCTACACCTTC
TRBV2	TRBJ1-5	few	.	CASSETLPGSNQPQHF	TGTGCCAGCAGTGAAACGCTACCAGGTAGCAATCAGCCCCAGCATTTT
TRBV15	TRBJ2-1	.	.	CATSRRGLRDEQFF	TGTGCCACCAGCAGACGTGGACTCCGCGATGAGCAGTTCTTC
TRBV7-9	TRBJ2-7	few	.	CASSWGTSYEQYF	TGTGCCAGCAGCTGGGGGACATCGTACGAGCAGTACTTC
TRBV5-6	TRBJ2-2	few	.	CASSLLSDDTGELFF	TGTGCCAGCAGCTTGCTTTCAGATGACACCGGGGAGCTGTTTTTT
TRBV6-1	TRBJ1-2	.	.	CASSERGSTGGFYGYTF	TGTGCCAGCAGTGAAAGAGGGTCGACAGGCGGGTTCTATGGCTACACCTTC
TRBV18	TRBJ1-2	.	.	CASSPVQANYGYTF	TGTGCCAGCTCACCCGTACAAGCTAACTATGGCTACACCTTC
TRBV23-1	TRBJ1-5	.	.	CASHCRRGPYSNQPQHF	TGCGCCAGCCACTGCCGGCGGGGGCCCTATAGCAATCAGCCCCAGCATTTT
TRBV5-6	TRBJ1-1	.	TRBD1	CASSSATGGWGTEAFF	TGTGCCAGCAGCTCAGCCACAGGGGGCTGGGGCACTGAAGCTTTCTTT
TRBV2	TRBJ1-5	once	TRBD1	CASSGDRGEPQHF	TGTGCCAGCAGTGGGGACAGGGGGGAACCCCAGCATTTT
TRBV7-2	TRBJ1-5	.	TRBD1	CASSVQDRGFQPQHF	TGTGCCAGCAGCGTCCAGGACAGGGGGTTTCAGCCCCAGCATTTT
TRBV19	TRBJ2-7	.	.	CASSMIGGSYSFDEQYF	TGTGCCAGTAGTATGATTGGGGGGAGCTACTCGTTCGACGAGCAGTACTTC
TRBV5-6	TRBJ1-4	.	.	CASSPWGDWDEKLFF	TGTGCCAGCAGCCCGTGGGGGGACTGGGATGAAAAACTGTTTTTT
TRBV4-1	TRBJ2-7	.	.	CASSRGVNYEQYF	TGCGCCAGCAGCCGGGGCGTCAACTACGAGCAGTACTTC
TRBV10-3	TRBJ2-7	.	.	CAISGDSTYEQYF	TGTGCCATCAGTGGGGACTCGACCTACGAGCAGTACTTC
TRBV27	TRBJ1-5	many	.	CASSPTQGQPQHF	TGTGCCAGCAGTCCCACCCAGGGCCAGCCCCAGCATTTT
TRBV4-1	TRBJ2-7	.	.	CASSQWSPGLYEQYF	TGCGCCAGCAGCCAATGGAGCCCAGGGCTCTACGAGCAGTACTTC
TRBV9	TRBJ2-3	.	TRBD2	CASSVGTSGGVDTQYF	TGTGCCAGCAGCGTGGGGACTAGCGGGGGGGTAGATACGCAGTATTTT
TRBV4-2	TRBJ2-3	.	.	CASSQVGGTDTQYF	TGTGCCAGCAGCCAAGTCGGGGGCACAGATACGCAGTATTTT
TRBV6-5	TRBJ1-4	.	TRBD1	CASSYQTGGKEKLFF	TGTGCCAGCAGTTACCAGACAGGGGGCAAGGAAAAACTGTTTTTT
TRBV4-1	TRBJ2-1	.	.	CASSQGGRLYNEQFF	TGCGCCAGCAGCCAAGGCGGCAGATTGTACAATGAGCAGTTCTTC
TRBV2	TRBJ1-2	.	TRBD1	CASSGPPGQGIDYGYTF	TGTGCCAGCAGTGGACCCCCTGGACAGGGTATTGACTATGGCTACACCTTC
TRBV4-1	TRBJ1-1	few	TRBD1	CASSLSQGRNTEAFF	TGCGCCAGCAGCCTCTCACAGGGGAGGAACACTGAAGCTTTCTTT